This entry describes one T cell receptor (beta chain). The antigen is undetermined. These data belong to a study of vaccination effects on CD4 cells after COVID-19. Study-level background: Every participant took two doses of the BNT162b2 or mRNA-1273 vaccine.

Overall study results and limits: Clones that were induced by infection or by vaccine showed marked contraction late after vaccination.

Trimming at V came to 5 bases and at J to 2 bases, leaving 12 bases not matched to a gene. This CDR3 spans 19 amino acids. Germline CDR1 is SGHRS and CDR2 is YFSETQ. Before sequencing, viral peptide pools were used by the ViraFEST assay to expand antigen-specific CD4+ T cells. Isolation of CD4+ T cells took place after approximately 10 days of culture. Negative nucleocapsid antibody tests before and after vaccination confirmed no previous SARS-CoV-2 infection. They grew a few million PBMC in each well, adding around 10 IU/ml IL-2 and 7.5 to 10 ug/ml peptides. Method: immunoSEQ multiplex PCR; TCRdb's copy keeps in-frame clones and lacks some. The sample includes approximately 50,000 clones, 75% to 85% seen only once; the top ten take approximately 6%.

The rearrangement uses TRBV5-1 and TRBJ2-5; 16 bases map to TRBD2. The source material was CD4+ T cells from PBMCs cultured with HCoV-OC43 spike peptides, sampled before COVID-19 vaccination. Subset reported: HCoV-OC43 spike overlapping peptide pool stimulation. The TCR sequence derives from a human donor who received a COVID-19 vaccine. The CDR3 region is CASRGLGTSGGGRQETQYF. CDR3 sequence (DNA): TGCGCCAGCAGGGGCTTGGGGACTAGCGGGGGGGGCCGGCAAGAGACCCAGTACTTC. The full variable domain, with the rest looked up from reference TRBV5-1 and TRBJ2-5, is KAGVTQTPRYLIKTRGQQVTLSCSPISGHRSVSWYQQTPGQGLQFLFEYFSETQRNKGNFPGRFSGRQFSNSRSEMNVSTLELGDSALYLCASRGLGTSGGGRQETQYFGPGTRLLVL.